This T cell receptor beta chain was recorded in a study of long-term antiretroviral therapy in people with HIV. Whole-study findings and limits: Pre-ART clonal expansions dominated every time point's repertoire. Post-treatment diversity went higher with ART but stayed below transplant donor controls.

Notes on this clone: Its antigen is undetermined.

The CDR3 spans 13 residues. Germline values: CDR1 SGHKS, CDR2 YYEKEE (reference sequence). The V end lost 1 base, the J end lost 5 bases, and 7 bases lay between the germline ends. At survey level, the immunoSEQ assay was run in its v3.0 version. Assay used: immunoSEQ multiplex PCR; TCRdb lists only in-frame clones, some missing. The sample includes around 13,000 clones, roughly 80% seen only once; the top ten take about 16%. Until DNA extraction, the samples held between about 0.85-10 million cryopreserved PBMC. This sequence joins TRBV5-5 and TRBJ1-5; D remains unclear. The starting material was unsorted PBMCs, obtained 1.8 years before starting antiretroviral therapy. This clonotype was sampled from a woman aged 40-49 years with HIV. CDR3 bases: TGTGCCAGCAGCTTGATCTGGGATCAGCCCCAGCATTTT. This codes for CASSLIWDQPQHF.